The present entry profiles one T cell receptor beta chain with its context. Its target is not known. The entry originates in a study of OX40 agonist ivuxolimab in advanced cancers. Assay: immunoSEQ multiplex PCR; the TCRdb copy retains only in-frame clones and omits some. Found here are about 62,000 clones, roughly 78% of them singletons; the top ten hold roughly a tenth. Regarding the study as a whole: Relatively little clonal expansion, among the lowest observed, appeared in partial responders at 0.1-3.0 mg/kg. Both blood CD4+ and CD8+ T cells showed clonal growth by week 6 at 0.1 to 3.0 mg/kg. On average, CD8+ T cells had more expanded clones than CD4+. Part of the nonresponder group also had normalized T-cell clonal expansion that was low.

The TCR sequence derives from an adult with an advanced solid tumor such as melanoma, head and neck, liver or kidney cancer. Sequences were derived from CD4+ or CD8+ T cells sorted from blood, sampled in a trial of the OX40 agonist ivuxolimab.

This CDR3 is CASSYSGTRETQYF. CDR3 sequence (DNA): TGTGCCAGCAGTTACTCGGGGACTAGAGAGACCCAGTACTTC. The chain joins TRBV6-6 to TRBJ2-5, with 8 bases aligning to TRBD2. This CDR3 is built from 14 residues. V gave up 0 bases and J gave up 4 bases; unmatched junction bases: 1. Germline-derived CDR1 and CDR2 are MNHNY and SVGAGI (reference sequence).